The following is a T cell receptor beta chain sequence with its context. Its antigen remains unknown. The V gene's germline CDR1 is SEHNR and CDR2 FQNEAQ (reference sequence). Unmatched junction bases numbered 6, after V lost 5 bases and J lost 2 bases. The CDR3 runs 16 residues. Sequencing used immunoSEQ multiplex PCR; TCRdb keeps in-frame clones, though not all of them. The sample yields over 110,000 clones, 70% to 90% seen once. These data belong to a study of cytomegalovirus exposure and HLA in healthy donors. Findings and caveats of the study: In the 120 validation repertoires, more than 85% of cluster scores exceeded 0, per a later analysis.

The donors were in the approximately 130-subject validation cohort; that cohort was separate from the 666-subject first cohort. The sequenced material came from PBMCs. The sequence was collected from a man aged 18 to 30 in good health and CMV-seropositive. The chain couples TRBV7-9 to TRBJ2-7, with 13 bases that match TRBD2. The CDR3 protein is CASSPQGTSGTYEQYF. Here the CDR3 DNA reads TGTGCCAGCAGCCCGCAGGGGACTAGCGGGACCTACGAGCAGTACTTC.